Listed below are T cell receptor beta chains from one sample, sequenced in a study of T-cell reconstitution after alpha-beta-depleted transplantation in children. TCRdb called the PCR reads again in MiXCR, with one record for every CDR3 protein. The sample has a few hundred thousand distinct CDR3 sequences, roughly 13% seen once. The sequencing here drew on PBMCs, mostly from graft donor cells, taken 360 days after TCRalphabeta/CD19-depleted stem cell transplant. These receptors were obtained from a male patient younger than 18 who had a stem cell transplant for acute myeloid leukemia, so the T cells may come from the graft donor. CDR3s include the opening cysteine and the closing phenylalanine or tryptophan. Fields, in order: J gene, D gene, V gene, clone size, CDR3 protein, CDR3 DNA. A D gene is named only where the DNA matches it firmly. A clone size is listed for some rows: how often the clone was seen (once, few, many), or a class if it is expanded.

TRBJ1-4	TRBD1	TRBV9	few	CASSVEGQLTTNEKLFF	TGTGCCAGCAGCGTAGAGGGACAGTTGACAACTAATGAAAAACTGTTTTTT
TRBJ2-1	NA	TRBV29-1	many	CSVEVAAYNEQFF	TGCAGCGTTGAAGTGGCAGCCTACAATGAGCAGTTCTTC
TRBJ2-5	NA	TRBV7-2	NA	CASSLDRGAHETQYF	TGTGCCAGCAGCTTAGATCGGGGGGCGCATGAGACCCAGTACTTC
TRBJ1-4	NA	TRBV2	NA	CATKGGTNEKLFF	TGTGCCACCAAAGGGGGAACTAATGAAAAACTGTTTTTT
TRBJ2-7	TRBD1	TRBV29-1	few	CSASRDRGQYEQYF	TGCAGCGCCTCCAGGGACAGGGGGCAGTACGAGCAGTACTTC
TRBJ2-7	TRBD2	TRBV29-1	few	CSVSGVHYEQYF	TGCAGCGTTAGCGGGGTTCACTACGAGCAGTACTTC
TRBJ2-3	TRBD2	TRBV9	NA	CASSVVSSGTSTDTQYF	TGTGCCAGCAGCGTAGTGTCGAGCGGGACTAGCACAGATACGCAGTATTTT
TRBJ2-1	TRBD2	TRBV7-2	NA	CASSDSGRVYNEQFF	TGTGCCAGCAGCGATAGCGGGAGGGTGTACAATGAGCAGTTCTTC
TRBJ2-7	NA	TRBV15	NA	CATSRDHSGSYEQYF	TGTGCCACCAGCAGAGATCATAGCGGCTCCTACGAGCAGTACTTC
TRBJ2-7	TRBD2	TRBV5-1	NA	CASSLIASGFSYEQYF	TGCGCCAGCAGCTTGATAGCTAGCGGGTTCTCCTACGAGCAGTACTTC
TRBJ2-7	TRBD2	TRBV6-5	NA	CASSYRTRGEQYF	TGTGCCAGCAGTTACAGGACTAGGGGCGAGCAGTACTTC
TRBJ1-2	NA	TRBV7-2	NA	CASTLTQWINYGYTF	TGTGCCAGCACCCTTACACAGTGGATTAACTATGGCTACACCTTC
TRBJ2-7	NA	TRBV7-2	few	CASSLAIPSYEQYF	TGTGCCAGCAGCTTAGCCATCCCTTCCTACGAGCAGTACTTC
TRBJ2-1	NA	TRBV7-8	few	CATRRPGSYNEQFF	TGTGCCACCCGCAGGCCGGGGTCCTACAATGAGCAGTTCTTC
TRBJ1-5	TRBD1	TRBV20-1	NA	CSATQGANQPQHF	TGCAGTGCTACTCAGGGGGCGAATCAGCCCCAGCATTTT
TRBJ2-7	NA	TRBV12-3/TRBV12-4	few	CASGSTYEQYF	TGTGCCAGCGGGAGTACCTACGAGCAGTACTTC
TRBJ2-3	NA	TRBV29-1	NA	CSVTGDGYYF	TGCAGCGTTACCGGGGACGGGTATTATTTT
TRBJ2-6	NA	TRBV10-3	NA	CAISESPGWGTGANVLTF	TGTGCCATCAGTGAGTCCCCAGGGTGGGGGACCGGGGCCAACGTCCTGACTTTC
TRBJ2-5	TRBD2	TRBV29-1	many	CSVGAGGPKVGETQYF	TGCAGCGTTGGAGCGGGAGGGCCTAAGGTTGGGGAGACCCAGTACTTC
TRBJ2-7	TRBD1	TRBV11-1	few	CASSSTLTGDLGASYEQYF	TGTGCCAGCAGCTCTACGTTAACAGGGGACCTGGGCGCGAGCTACGAGCAGTACTTC
TRBJ2-4	NA	TRBV6-2/TRBV6-3	few	CASAPGVNIQYF	TGTGCCAGCGCCCCCGGGGTAAACATTCAGTACTTC
TRBJ1-6	TRBD1	TRBV12-3/TRBV12-4	many	CASSSSQGFSPLHF	TGTGCCAGCAGTTCCTCACAGGGGTTTTCACCCCTCCACTTT
TRBJ2-7	TRBD2	TRBV10-3	few	CAIAVGLAGAVEQYF	TGTGCCATCGCGGTCGGGCTAGCGGGAGCCGTTGAGCAGTACTTC
TRBJ2-3	NA	TRBV11-1	NA	CASTPREGIADTQYF	TGTGCCAGCACCCCTCGAGAGGGGATAGCAGATACGCAGTATTTT
TRBJ2-7	TRBD2	TRBV11-2	NA	CASSRPGLAGITAHEQYF	TGTGCCAGCAGCCGACCGGGACTAGCGGGAATAACAGCCCACGAGCAGTACTTC
TRBJ2-3	NA	TRBV6-1	NA	CASSEHGTDTQYF	TGTGCCAGCAGTGAACACGGAACAGATACGCAGTATTTT
TRBJ2-7	TRBD2	TRBV7-9	few	CASSLTSGSPGEQYF	TGTGCCAGCAGCCTGACTAGCGGGAGCCCGGGGGAGCAGTACTTC
TRBJ2-5	NA	TRBV24-1	few	CATSDFGRAETQYF	TGTGCCACCAGTGATTTCGGCAGGGCGGAGACCCAGTACTTC
TRBJ2-7	TRBD2	TRBV7-8	NA	CASSPGVAGAYEQYF	TGTGCCAGCAGCCCCGGGGTAGCGGGAGCCTACGAGCAGTACTTC
TRBJ1-5	NA	TRBV28	many	CASSLGSTYQPQHF	TGTGCCAGCAGTTTAGGCAGTACGTACCAGCCCCAGCATTTT
TRBJ2-3	NA	TRBV5-1	many	CASRPPGGGSEITDTQYF	TGCGCCAGCAGACCCCCGGGGGGCGGTTCGGAGATAACAGATACGCAGTATTTT
TRBJ2-3	NA	TRBV12-3/TRBV12-4	many	CASSDSGTGGTQYF	TGTGCCAGCAGTGATTCCGGGACTGGGGGGACGCAGTATTTT
TRBJ2-1	NA	TRBV15	NA	CATSRELLSSGEQFF	TGTGCCACCAGCAGAGAGCTACTATCATCGGGTGAGCAGTTCTTC
TRBJ1-1	NA	TRBV7-9	few	CASSPVAGNTEAFF	TGTGCCAGCAGCCCCGTTGCCGGGAACACTGAAGCTTTCTTT
TRBJ2-5	NA	TRBV20-1	few	CSASQWTGFQETQYF	TGCAGTGCTTCACAGTGGACTGGATTCCAAGAGACCCAGTACTTC
TRBJ2-1	TRBD1	TRBV20-1	NA	CSARLSDPGQGASHYNEQFF	TGCAGTGCTAGACTATCGGACCCGGGACAGGGGGCTTCCCATTACAATGAGCAGTTCTTC
TRBJ2-1	TRBD1	TRBV29-1	many	CSVSGTGDSYNEQFF	TGCAGCGTCTCCGGGACAGGGGACTCCTACAATGAGCAGTTCTTC
TRBJ2-7	NA	TRBV5-1	few	CASSSLRDAGSSYEQYF	TGCGCCAGCAGCTCCTTGAGAGACGCCGGGAGTTCCTACGAGCAGTACTTC